These 27 T cell receptor beta chains were all obtained from the same sample, sequenced in a study of brain metastases from non-small cell lung cancer. Produced via immunoSEQ multiplex PCR; TCRdb's table is partial and in-frame only. The sample lists more than 2,500 clones, around 83% occurring once. Source material: primary lung tumor tissue. These receptors all stem from a donor aged 40 or over with non-small cell lung cancer.

This clone has a handful of counts. CDR3 in amino acids: CASSGGQPNTEAFF. CDR3 in DNA: TGCGCCAGCAGCGGGGGACAGCCGAACACTGAAGCTTTCTTT. The chain joins TRBV5-1 to TRBJ1-1, with 7 bases lining up with TRBD1. Trimming cost V 4 bases and J 1 base; bases outside gene matches: 4. The CDR3 runs to 14 residues. CDR1 SGHRS and CDR2 YFSETQ come from the germline V gene.

This chain joins TRBV5-1 and TRBJ1-1; 7 bases match TRBD1. The CDR3 extends over 14 amino acids. From germline, CDR1 is SGHRS and CDR2 YFSETQ. J was trimmed by 4 bases and V by 1 base; bases with no gene match: 4. CDR3 sequence: CASSLQGGSTEAFF. The CDR3 nucleotides read TGCGCCAGCAGCTTGCAGGGGGGTAGCACTGAAGCTTTCTTT.

In the case of this clone: Other DNA sequences in the sample encode the same CDR3. The chain employs TRBV5-1 and TRBJ2-5, with D maybe TRBD2 (7 bases). With 0 bases removed from V and 5 bases from J, the gap between germline ends came to 20 bases. Looked up from germline, CDR1 is SGHRS and CDR2 is YFSETQ. CDR3 length: 17 residues. CDR3: CASSLVSSGGAEETQYF. CDR3 coding DNA: TGCGCCAGCAGCTTGGTTTCTAGTGGGGGGGCCGAGGAGACCCAGTACTTC.

As regards this clone: An end of the junction does not agree with germline; a read error may underlie this. Distinct nucleotide sequences in the sample also encode this CDR3. The chain combines TRBV3-1 (or the pseudogene TRBV3-2) with TRBJ2-3; 15 nucleotides agree with TRBD2. In germline, CDR1 is LGHDT, CDR2 YNNKEL (reference sequence). This CDR3 has 17 amino acids. DNA of the CDR3: TGTGCCAGCAGCCAGGGACTAGCGGGGGGTTACACAGATACACAGTATTTT. It encodes CASSQGLAGGYTDTQYF.

A word on this clone: This may stem from a read error, because a much larger clone lies one nucleotide away. The rearrangement links TRBV7-8 to TRBJ1-4; 8 bases line up with TRBD1. This CDR3 is built from 15 residues. Trimming at V came to 1 base and at J to 5 bases, leaving 3 bases not matched to a gene. In germline, CDR1 is SGHVS, CDR2 FQNEAQ. As DNA, the CDR3 is TGTGCCAGCAGCTTAGGGAGACAGGGGAATGAAAAACTGTTTTTT. Translating gives CASSLGRQGNEKLFF.

J is TRBJ2-7 and V is TRBV10-3, with a tentative D call TRBD1 (5 bases). Germline loops: CDR1 ENHRY, CDR2 SYGVKD. Trimming took 10 bases from V and 2 from J, leaving 12 bases between them. The CDR3 runs to 12 residues. The CDR3 reads CASRAGPYEQYF. CDR3 DNA sequence: TGTGCCAGCAGGGCAGGACCCTACGAGCAGTACTTC.

The chain employs TRBV6-5 and TRBJ2-3; D gene ambiguous. Deletions cut 6 bases from V and 2 bases from J, with 9 bases between. Germline V lookup: CDR1 MNHEY, CDR2 SVGAGI. The CDR3 has 13 residues. CDR3 DNA sequence: TGTGCCAGCAGGCAACCAGCCACAGATACGCAGTATTTT. Its translation is CASRQPATDTQYF.

With respect to this clone: Different DNA sequences within this sample yield the same CDR3. V and J are TRBV9 and TRBJ1-3; no definite D call. CDR3 size: 15 residues. Trimming took 0 bases from V and 4 from J, leaving 11 bases between them. Germline values: CDR1 SGDLS, CDR2 YYNGEE. Written as DNA, the CDR3 is TGTGCCAGCAGCGTAGAGGTAGGGCGAGGAAACACCATATATTTT. This codes for CASSVEVGRGNTIYF. The full variable domain, rest sourced from reference TRBV9 and TRBJ1-3, is DSGVTQTPKHLITATGQRVTLRCSPRSGDLSVYWYQQSLDQGLQFLIQYYNGEERAKGNILERFSAQQFPDLHSELNLSSLELGDSALYFCASSVEVGRGNTIYFGEGSWLTVV.

V usage is TRBV27 and J usage is TRBJ1-5; no definite D call. Per germline, CDR1 MNHEY and CDR2 SMNVEV (reference sequence). V gave up 6 bases and J gave up 3 bases, with 9 bases separating them. The CDR3 length is 13 residues. The CDR3 region is CASSPGSNQPQHF. The DNA of the CDR3 is TGTGCCAGCAGCCCGGGGTCCAATCAGCCCCAGCATTTT.

CDR3 in amino acids: CASSEAGWDTQTQYF. CDR3 nucleotides: TGTGCCAGCAGTGAAGCGGGGTGGGACACCCAGACCCAGTACTTC. The chain employs TRBV6-1 and TRBJ2-5, with D perhaps TRBD1 (6 bases). CDR1 and CDR2 from the germline V gene are MNHNS and SASEGT. V lost 0 bases and J lost 6, with 14 bases in between. CDR3 length: 15 amino acids.

The V and J genes are TRBV15 and TRBJ2-3; 7 bases are shared with TRBD1. The CDR3 contains 16 residues. The germline V gene encodes CDR1 LNHNV and CDR2 YYDKDF (reference sequence). Trimming cost V 0 bases and J 2 bases; bases outside gene matches: 5. CDR3 in amino acids: CATSRESGTVTDTQYF. The CDR3 nucleotides are TGTGCCACCAGCAGAGAATCCGGGACAGTCACAGATACGCAGTATTTT.

This chain links TRBV28 with TRBJ1-6, with a tentative D call TRBD1 (5 bases). The CDR3 is made up of 14 amino acids. Trimming took off 7 bases at V and 6 bases at J, with 13 bases between the two ends. Germline lookup yields CDR1 MDHEN and CDR2 SYDVKM. In DNA form, the CDR3 reads TGTGCCAGCACTTTGAGCCAGGGTAATTCACCCCTCCACTTT. Amino acids: CASTLSQGNSPLHF.

The rearrangement links TRBV18 to TRBJ2-7; 8 nucleotides agree with TRBD1. Germline assignment: CDR1 KGHSH and CDR2 LQKENI. Unmatched junction bases numbered 11, after V lost 4 bases and J lost 6 bases. The length of the CDR3 is 15 residues. The CDR3 spells CASSQQAGTGSEQYF. The CDR3 DNA reads TGTGCCAGCTCACAGCAAGCCGGGACAGGTTCCGAGCAGTACTTC.

The rearrangement joins TRBV29-1 to TRBJ2-5, with 8 nucleotides matching TRBD1. The CDR3 is 14 amino acids. J was trimmed by 5 bases and V by 6 bases; bases with no gene match: 11. Germline CDR1 is SQVTM and CDR2 is ANQGSEA. The CDR3 coding sequence is TGCAGCGTCCCGGACAGGGTGATAATTGAGACCCAGTACTTC. This sequence encodes CSVPDRVIIETQYF.

The J gene is TRBJ1-2, the V gene TRBV25-1; no definite D call. Germline CDR1 reads MGHDK; CDR2 reads SYGVNS. The V end lost 7 bases, the J end lost 5 bases, and 17 bases lay between the germline ends. This CDR3 has 14 amino acids. CDR3 loop: CASNVDDLGYGYTF. The CDR3 DNA reads as TGTGCCAGCAATGTGGACGACCTCGGGTATGGCTACACCTTC.

V gene TRBV5-1 combines with J gene TRBJ1-3; no clear D gene. Germline assignment: CDR1 SGHRS and CDR2 YFSETQ. V was trimmed by 2 bases and J by 0 bases, leaving 12 bases between them. The CDR3 has 16 residues. The CDR3 sequence is CASSFGWLGSGNTIYF. The DNA of the CDR3 is TGCGCCAGCAGCTTCGGCTGGTTAGGCTCTGGAAACACCATATATTTT.

This sequence joins TRBV4-3 and TRBJ1-2, with D possibly TRBD1 on 5 matching bases. The CDR3 loop spans 14 amino acids. V was pared by 7 bases and J by 4 bases, with 16 bases between. CDR1 and CDR2 (germline): LGHNA, YSLEER. The CDR3 nucleotides read TGCGCCAGCACGACCGCGGCCGGGGGCTATGGCTACACCTTC. It is translated as CASTTAAGGYGYTF.

This clone was picked up a small number of times. This chain links TRBV10-2 with TRBJ2-7; 7 bases match TRBD1. The CDR3 has 13 residues. Germline lookup yields CDR1 WSHSY and CDR2 SAAADI. The ends lost 10 bases at V and 0 bases at J; junction bases unmatched: 6. CDR3 residues: CATQGQSSYEQYF. DNA for the CDR3: TGCGCCACACAGGGGCAAAGCTCCTACGAGCAGTACTTC.

This chain links TRBV12-3 or TRBV12-4 with TRBJ2-3; D perhaps matches TRBD2 (5 bases). The CDR3 consists of 13 residues. Trimming cost V 6 bases and J 6 bases, with 13 bases left between them. CDR3 region: CASSTSSGDTQYF. The DNA for the CDR3 is TGTGCCAGCAGCACCTCGTCGGGGGATACGCAGTATTTT.

The chain employs TRBV21-1 and TRBJ2-1. TRBV21-1 is marked as a pseudogene. CDR3 length: 19 residues. CDR3 bases: TGTGCCAGCAGCAAAGCACGGGGGCGACAATCAATACGCTACAATGAGCAGTTCTTC. Translation gives CASSKARGRQSIRYNEQFF.

The table lists this clone with a count of one. The gene calls are TRBV27 and TRBJ1-4; TRBD1 aligns across 9 bases. The V and J ends lost 6 bases and 4 bases, in that order; junction bases with no gene match: 6. The CDR3 consists of 15 residues. Germline V gene sequence: CDR1 MNHEY, CDR2 SMNVEV (reference sequence). The CDR3: CASSSGQGGNEKLFF. CDR3 DNA sequence: TGTGCCAGCAGCTCGGGACAGGGTGGTAATGAAAAACTGTTTTTT.

The table lists this clone with a count of one. In DNA, the CDR3 is TGTGCCACCAGTGATTTAGCAGGGAGGCAGCATTTT. Protein: CATSDLAGRQHF. This chain joins TRBV24-1 and TRBJ1-5, with D possibly matching TRBD1 (5 bases). Trimming removed 1 base from V and 13 bases from J, with 10 bases in between. Germline V gene lookup returns CDR1 KGHDR and CDR2 SFDVKD. The CDR3 runs to 12 residues.

Concerning this clone: Other DNA variants within this sample encode the same CDR3. V usage is TRBV20-1 and J usage is TRBJ2-5, with TRBD2 matching over 8 bases. Germline V CDR1 and CDR2: DFQATT, SNEGSKA (reference sequence). This CDR3 has 11 amino acids. With 5 bases clipped from V and 4 bases from J, the junction kept 0 bases outside the gene matches. The CDR3, as DNA: TGCAGTGCTCTAGCGGGAGAGACCCAGTACTTC. This codes for CSALAGETQYF.

This chain connects TRBV12-5 to TRBJ1-2; TRBD1 matches 11 bases. Germline trimming cut 8 bases from V and 6 bases from J; bases unmatched to any gene: 8. The CDR3 is made up of 14 amino acids. Germline-derived CDR1 and CDR2 are LGHNT and FRNRAP. The CDR3 bases are TGTGCTAGTACGGGGACAGGGGGGACTGATGGCTACACCTTC. Amino acid sequence: CASTGTGGTDGYTF.

As concerns this clone: Germline is not matched at one junction end, which may reflect a read error. This CDR3 is also generated by other DNA sequences in the sample. The rearrangement uses TRBV19 and TRBJ1-2; tentative D call: TRBD1 (6 bases). The CDR3 length is 13 residues. Germline loops: CDR1 LNHDA, CDR2 SQIVND (reference sequence). The CDR3 spells CASRGTTNYGYTF. Here the CDR3 DNA reads TGTGCCAGTAGGGGGACAACTAATTATGGCTACACCTTC.

V usage is TRBV3-1 (or the pseudogene TRBV3-2) and J usage is TRBJ2-6, with D unresolved. CDR3 length: 14 amino acids. V shed 2 bases and J shed 2 bases, with 4 bases lying between them. Germline V gives CDR1 LGHDT, CDR2 YNNKEL (reference sequence). This CDR3 reads CASSQMTGANVLTF. Written as DNA, the CDR3 is TGTGCCAGCAGCCAAATGACTGGGGCCAACGTCCTGACTTTC.

The V and J genes are TRBV29-1 and TRBJ2-2; D is unresolved. CDR3 size: 13 residues. The V end was cut by 3 bases, the J end by 2 bases, with 7 bases between. The germline V gene has CDR1 SQVTM and CDR2 ANQGSEA. CDR3 loop: CSVDRLNTGELFF. The CDR3 region has the DNA TGCAGCGTTGATAGGCTTAACACCGGGGAGCTGTTTTTT.